This TCR beta chain emerged from a study of T cell responses to AZD1222 COVID-19 vaccine. Repertoires were generated with immunoSEQ multiplex PCR, while TCRdb's copy carries only in-frame clones and drops some. The data contain approximately 110,000 clones, more than 80% of them seen just once; the ten biggest clones take up about 4.4%. Broader study findings: Nearly half of spike-specific TCRs reportedly target unmutated variant regions. Most donors were white British, females outnumbered males, and clonal diversity was possibly underestimated.

Points on this clone: Its cognate antigen is unknown.

This CDR3 is built from 16 residues. Germline loops: CDR1 SGHAT, CDR2 FQNNGV. J gave up 1 base and V 5 bases, and 4 bases lay outside the gene matches. The chain uses TRBV11-2 and TRBJ2-5; 13 bases agree with TRBD2. The sample here was peripheral blood, taken 28 days after the second AZD1222 dose. The sequence was collected from an adult who received the AZD1222 COVID-19 vaccine. The CDR3 region is CASSRRTSGGQETQYF. The DNA for the CDR3 is TGTGCCAGCAGCCGAAGGACTAGCGGGGGCCAAGAGACCCAGTACTTC.